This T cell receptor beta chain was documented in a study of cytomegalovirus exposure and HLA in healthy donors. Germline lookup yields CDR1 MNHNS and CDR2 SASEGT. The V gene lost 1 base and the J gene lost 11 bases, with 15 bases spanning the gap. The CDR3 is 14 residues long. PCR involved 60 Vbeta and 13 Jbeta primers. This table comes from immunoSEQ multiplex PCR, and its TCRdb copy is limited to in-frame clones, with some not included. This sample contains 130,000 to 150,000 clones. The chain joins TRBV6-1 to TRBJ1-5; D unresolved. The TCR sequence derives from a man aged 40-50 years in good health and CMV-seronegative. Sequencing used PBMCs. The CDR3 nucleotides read TGTGCCAGCAGTGAAGTATCTCGATTATCAGCCCAGCATTTT. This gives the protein CASSEVSRLSAQHF.